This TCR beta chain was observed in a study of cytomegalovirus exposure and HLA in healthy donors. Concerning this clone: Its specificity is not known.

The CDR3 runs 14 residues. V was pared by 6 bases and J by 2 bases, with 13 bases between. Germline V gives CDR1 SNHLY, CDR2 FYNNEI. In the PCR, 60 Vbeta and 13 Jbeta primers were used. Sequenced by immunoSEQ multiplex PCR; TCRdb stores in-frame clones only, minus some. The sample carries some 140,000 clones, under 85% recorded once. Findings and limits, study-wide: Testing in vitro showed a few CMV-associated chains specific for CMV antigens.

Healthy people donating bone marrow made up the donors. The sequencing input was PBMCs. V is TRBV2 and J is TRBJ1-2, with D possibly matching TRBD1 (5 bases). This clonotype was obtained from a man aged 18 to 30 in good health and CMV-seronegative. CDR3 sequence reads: CASRPGGGNYGYTF. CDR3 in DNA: TGTGCCAGCAGGCCCGGGGGGGGGAACTATGGCTACACCTTC.